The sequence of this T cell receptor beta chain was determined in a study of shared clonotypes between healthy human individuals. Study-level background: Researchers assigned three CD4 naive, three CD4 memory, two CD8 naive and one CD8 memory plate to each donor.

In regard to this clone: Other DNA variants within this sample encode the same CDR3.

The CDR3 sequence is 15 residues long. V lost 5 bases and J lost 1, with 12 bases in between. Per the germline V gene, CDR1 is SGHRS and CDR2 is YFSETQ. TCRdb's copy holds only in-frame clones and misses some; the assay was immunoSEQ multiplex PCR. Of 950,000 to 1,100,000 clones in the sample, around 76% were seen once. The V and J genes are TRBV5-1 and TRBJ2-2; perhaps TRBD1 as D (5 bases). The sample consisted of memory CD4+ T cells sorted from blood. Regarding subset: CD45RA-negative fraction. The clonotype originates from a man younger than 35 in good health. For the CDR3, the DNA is TGCGCCAGCAGTCTCACCGACAGGAACACCGGGGAGCTGTTTTTT. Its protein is CASSLTDRNTGELFF.